The T cell receptor (beta chain) under discussion was sequenced for a study of T cell changes during pregnancy in multiple sclerosis. The repertoire was sequenced with immunoSEQ multiplex PCR; TCRdb's copy has only in-frame clones and lacks some. The data hold around 62,000 clones, with around 89% observed a single time. The germline V gene encodes CDR1 LNHDA and CDR2 SQIVND (reference sequence). The V gene end was trimmed by 4 bases and the J gene end by 2 bases; junction bases not matched to a gene: 11. The CDR3 is made up of 18 amino acids. The sample here was peripheral blood, taken in the first trimester of pregnancy. This clonotype was obtained from a female donor with multiple sclerosis, enrolled in a pregnancy study. V and J are TRBV19 and TRBJ1-1; the match to TRBD1 covers 12 bases. CDR3 nucleotide sequence: TGTGCCAGTAGTAGCCTCCGGGACAGGGGGCGGGTAAACACTGAAGCTTTCTTT. Protein sequence: CASSSLRDRGRVNTEAFF.